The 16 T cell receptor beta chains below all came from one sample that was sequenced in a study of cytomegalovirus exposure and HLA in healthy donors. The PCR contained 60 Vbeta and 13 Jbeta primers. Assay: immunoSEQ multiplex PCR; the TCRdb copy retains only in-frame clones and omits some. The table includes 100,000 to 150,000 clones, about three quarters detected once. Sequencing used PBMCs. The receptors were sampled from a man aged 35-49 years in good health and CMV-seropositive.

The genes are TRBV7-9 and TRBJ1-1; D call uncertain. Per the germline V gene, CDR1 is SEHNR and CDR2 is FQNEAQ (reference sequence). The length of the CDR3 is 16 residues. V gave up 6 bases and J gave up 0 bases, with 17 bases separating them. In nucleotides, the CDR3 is TGTGCCAGCAGTTCTCGCCTTGACATCTTGAACACTGAAGCTTTCTTT. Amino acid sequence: CASSSRLDILNTEAFF.

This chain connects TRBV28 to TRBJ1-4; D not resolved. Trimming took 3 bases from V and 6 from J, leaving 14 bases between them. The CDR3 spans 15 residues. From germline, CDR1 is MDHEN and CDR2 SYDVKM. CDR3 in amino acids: CASSFRPSRHEKLFF. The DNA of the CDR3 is TGTGCCAGCAGTTTCCGACCCAGCAGGCATGAAAAACTGTTTTTT.

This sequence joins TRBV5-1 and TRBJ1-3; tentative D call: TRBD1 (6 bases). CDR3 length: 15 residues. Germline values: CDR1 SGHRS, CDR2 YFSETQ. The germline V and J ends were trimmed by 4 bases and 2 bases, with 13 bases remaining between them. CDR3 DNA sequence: TGCGCCAGCAGCCAAGAAGGGGGACCTGGAAACACCATATATTTT. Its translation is CASSQEGGPGNTIYF.

The CDR3 loop reads CASRWRAGYGYTF. CDR3 sequence (DNA): TGTGCCAGCAGATGGCGGGCTGGCTATGGCTACACCTTC. The gene calls are TRBV6-1 and TRBJ1-2; the D is unclear. V lost 6 bases to trimming and J lost 4 bases, with 12 bases between them. The germline CDR1 and CDR2 sequences are MNHNS and SASEGT. This CDR3 contains 13 residues.

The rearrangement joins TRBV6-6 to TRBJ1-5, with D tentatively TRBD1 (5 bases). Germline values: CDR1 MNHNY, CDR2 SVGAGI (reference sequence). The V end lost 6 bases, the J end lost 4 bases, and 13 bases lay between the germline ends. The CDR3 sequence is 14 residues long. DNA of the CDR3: TGTGCCAGCAGCTCGGGACGGGAGAATCAGCCCCAGCATTTT. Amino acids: CASSSGRENQPQHF.

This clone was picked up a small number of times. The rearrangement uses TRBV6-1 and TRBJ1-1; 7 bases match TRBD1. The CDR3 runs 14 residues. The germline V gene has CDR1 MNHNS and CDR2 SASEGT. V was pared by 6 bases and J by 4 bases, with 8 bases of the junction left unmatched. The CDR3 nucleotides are TGTGCCAGCAGGCTCAGGGGGGTGCGCACTGAAGCTTTCTTT. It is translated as CASRLRGVRTEAFF.

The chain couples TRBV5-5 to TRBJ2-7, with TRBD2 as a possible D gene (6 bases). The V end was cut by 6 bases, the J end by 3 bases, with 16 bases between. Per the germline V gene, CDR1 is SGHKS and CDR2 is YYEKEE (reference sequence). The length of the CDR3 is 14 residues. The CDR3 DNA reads TGTGCCAGCACCCCAAGCGGGCTTTACTACGAGCAGTACTTC. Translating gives CASTPSGLYYEQYF.

The CDR3 here is CASTSGANVLTF. The CDR3 DNA follows: TGTGCTAGCACTTCTGGGGCCAACGTCCTGACTTTC. V gene TRBV12-5 combines with J gene TRBJ2-6, with D hard to call. This CDR3 is built from 12 residues. CDR1 is LGHNT and CDR2 is FRNRAP in the germline V gene. V was clipped by 9 bases and J by 1 base, with 4 bases between them.

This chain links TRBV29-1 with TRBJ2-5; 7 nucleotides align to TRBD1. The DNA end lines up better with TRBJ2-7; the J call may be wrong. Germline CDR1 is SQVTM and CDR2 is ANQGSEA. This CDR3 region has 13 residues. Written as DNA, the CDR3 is TGCAGCGTTGAAGGGCAGGGGGTATACGAGCAGTACTTC. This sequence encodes CSVEGQGVYEQYF.

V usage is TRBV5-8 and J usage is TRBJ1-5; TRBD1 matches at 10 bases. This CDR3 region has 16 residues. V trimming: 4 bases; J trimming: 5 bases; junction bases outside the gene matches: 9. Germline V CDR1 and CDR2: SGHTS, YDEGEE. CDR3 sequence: CASSTNRDRGYQPQHF. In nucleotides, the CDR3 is TGTGCCAGCAGCACGAACCGGGACAGGGGTTATCAGCCCCAGCATTTT.

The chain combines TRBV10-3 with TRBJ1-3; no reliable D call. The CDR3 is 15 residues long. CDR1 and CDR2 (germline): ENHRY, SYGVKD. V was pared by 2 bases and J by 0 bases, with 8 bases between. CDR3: CAISEPTDSGNTIYF. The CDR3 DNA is TGTGCCATCAGTGAGCCCACAGACTCTGGAAACACCATATATTTT.

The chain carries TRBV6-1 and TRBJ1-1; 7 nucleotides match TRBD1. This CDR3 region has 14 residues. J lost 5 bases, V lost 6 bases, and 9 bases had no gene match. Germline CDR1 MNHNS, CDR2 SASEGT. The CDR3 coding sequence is TGTGCCAGCAGAGGGGACAGTCCGGGAACTGAAGCTTTCTTT. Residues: CASRGDSPGTEAFF.

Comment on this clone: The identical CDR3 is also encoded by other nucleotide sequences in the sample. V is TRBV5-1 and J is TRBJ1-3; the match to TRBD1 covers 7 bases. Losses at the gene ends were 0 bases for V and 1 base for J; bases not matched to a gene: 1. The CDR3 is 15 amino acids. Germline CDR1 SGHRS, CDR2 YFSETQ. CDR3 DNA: TGCGCCAGCAGCTTGGCAGGGGGATCTGGAAACACCATATATTTT. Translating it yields CASSLAGGSGNTIYF.

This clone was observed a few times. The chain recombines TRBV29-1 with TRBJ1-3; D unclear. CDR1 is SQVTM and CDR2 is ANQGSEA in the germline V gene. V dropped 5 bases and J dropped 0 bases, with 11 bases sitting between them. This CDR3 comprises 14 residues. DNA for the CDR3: TGCAGCGTTCACCCGGGGTACTCTGGAAACACCATATATTTT. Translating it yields CSVHPGYSGNTIYF.

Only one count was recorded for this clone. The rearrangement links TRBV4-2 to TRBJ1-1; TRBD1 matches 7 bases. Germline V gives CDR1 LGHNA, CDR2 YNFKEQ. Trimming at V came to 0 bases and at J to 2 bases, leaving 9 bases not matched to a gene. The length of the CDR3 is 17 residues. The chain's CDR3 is CASSQDRAGGSNTEAFF. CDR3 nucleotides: TGTGCCAGCAGCCAAGATAGGGCAGGGGGTTCTAACACTGAAGCTTTCTTT.

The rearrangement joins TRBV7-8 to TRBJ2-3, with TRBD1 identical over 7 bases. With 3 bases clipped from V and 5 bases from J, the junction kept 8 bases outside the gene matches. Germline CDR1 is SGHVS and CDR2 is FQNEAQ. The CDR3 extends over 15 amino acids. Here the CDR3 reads CASSFSTGVLDTQYF. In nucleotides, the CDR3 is TGTGCCAGCAGCTTTAGCACAGGGGTTTTAGATACGCAGTATTTT. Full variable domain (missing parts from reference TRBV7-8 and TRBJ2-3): GAGVSQSPRYKVAKRGQDVALRCDPISGHVSLFWYQQALGQGPEFLTYFQNEAQLDKSGLPSDRFFAERPEGSVSTLKIQRTQQEDSAVYLCASSFSTGVLDTQYFGPGTRLTVL.